Described below is a single T cell receptor (beta chain) sequence and its context. As yet, its antigen is unknown. The method was immunoSEQ multiplex PCR; TCRdb's version includes in-frame clones alone and lacks a portion of them. The sample table includes tens of thousands of clones. This entry belongs to a study of T cells in women clearing cervical HPV infection. Study-wide background: Cases were women with histologically confirmed HPV16-related CIN3 or worse, including 2 invasive cancers. Blood came at first lesion visit for cases, post-clearance for controls.

Findings and caveats of the study: Unknown T-cell numbers per sample may underlie the richness differences.

The origin of this receptor is a woman between 18 and 69 years old with a cervical HPV16 infection that either progressed to CIN3+ or cleared (not recorded which). Sample: blood buffy coat.

CDR3 sequence reads: CASRHSGGATGELFF. The DNA read from the CDR3 is TGTGCCAGCAGACATAGCGGGGGGGCCACCGGGGAG. The J gene is TRBJ2-2, the V gene TRBV6-2 or TRBV6-3; 11 nucleotides align to TRBD2. The DNA ends 3 residues before the CDR3 does, and the rest of the CDR3 is filled in from the germline J gene. With 6 bases clipped from V and 4 bases from J, the junction kept 4 bases outside the gene matches. The CDR3 totals 15 residues. Germline lookup yields CDR1 MNHEY and CDR2 SVGEGT.